This T cell receptor (beta chain) derives from a study of T cells in Graves' hyperthyroidism and ophthalmopathy. Study-level information: Before treatment of any kind, peripheral blood was taken at initial diagnosis.

The CDR3 regions of TCR beta were amplified from RNA transcripts. Carried out on the TCR CDR3, a first-round RT-PCR used the HTBI primer set. One entry per CDR3 protein results from TCRdb running MiXCR on the multiplex PCR reads. The data hold fewer than 110,000 distinct CDR3 sequences, with approximately 16% observed a single time. This clonotype was seen at least ten times. CDR1 and CDR2 from the germline V gene are LGHDT and YNNKEL (reference sequence). Deletions cut 8 bases from V and 0 bases from J, with 19 bases between. The CDR3 has 16 residues. This sequence originates from a woman in her forties or fifties with Graves' hyperthyroidism. The rearrangement joins TRBV3-1 to TRBJ2-5, with D perhaps being TRBD1 or TRBD2 (5 bases each). Sample: blood. The DNA for the CDR3 is TGTGCCAGCCGTCCTGAGGGACCTCTACACCAAGAGACCCAGTACTTC. It specifies CASRPEGPLHQETQYF.